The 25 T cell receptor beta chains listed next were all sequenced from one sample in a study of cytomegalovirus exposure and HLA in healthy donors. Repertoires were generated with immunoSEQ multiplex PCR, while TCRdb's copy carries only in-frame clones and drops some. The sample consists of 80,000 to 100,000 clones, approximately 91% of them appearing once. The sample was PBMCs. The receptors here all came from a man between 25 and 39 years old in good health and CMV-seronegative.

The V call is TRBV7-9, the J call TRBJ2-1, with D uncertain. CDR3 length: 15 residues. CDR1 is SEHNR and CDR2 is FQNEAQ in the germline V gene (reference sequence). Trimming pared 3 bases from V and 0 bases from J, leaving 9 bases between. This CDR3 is CASSLIWSSYNEQFF. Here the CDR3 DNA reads TGTGCCAGCAGCTTGATTTGGAGCTCCTACAATGAGCAGTTCTTC.

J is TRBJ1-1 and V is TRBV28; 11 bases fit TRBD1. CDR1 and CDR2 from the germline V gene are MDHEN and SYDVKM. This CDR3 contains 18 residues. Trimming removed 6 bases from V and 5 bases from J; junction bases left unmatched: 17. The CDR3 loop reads CASSRDRGLSVEGTEAFF. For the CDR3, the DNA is TGTGCCAGCAGCCGGGACAGGGGGTTATCGGTGGAAGGGACTGAAGCTTTCTTT.

The CDR3: CASRLGTQETQYF. The CDR3 region has the DNA TGTGCCAGCAGACTGGGGACTCAAGAGACCCAGTACTTC. The gene calls are TRBV7-8 and TRBJ2-5; possible D gene TRBD2, 6 bases. Germline values: CDR1 SGHVS, CDR2 FQNEAQ. V was trimmed by 6 bases and J by 2 bases, leaving 10 bases between them. The CDR3 has 13 residues.

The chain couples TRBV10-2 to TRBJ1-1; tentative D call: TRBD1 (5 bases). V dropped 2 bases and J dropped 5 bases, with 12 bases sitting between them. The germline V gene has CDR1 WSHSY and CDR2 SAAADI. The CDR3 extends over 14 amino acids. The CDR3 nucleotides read TGCGCCAGCAGTGAGACAGGTCGCAGGACTGAAGCTTTCTTT. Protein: CASSETGRRTEAFF.

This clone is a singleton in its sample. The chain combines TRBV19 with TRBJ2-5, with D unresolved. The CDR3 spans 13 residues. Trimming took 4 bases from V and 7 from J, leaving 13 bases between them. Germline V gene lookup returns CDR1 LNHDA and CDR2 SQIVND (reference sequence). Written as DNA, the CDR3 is TGTGCCAGTAGTAGTTCCTTCCCAGGGACCCAGTACTTC. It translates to CASSSSFPGTQYF.

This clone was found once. This CDR3 reads CASKLETSYEQYF. In DNA, the CDR3 is TGTGCCAGCAAGCTGGAGACCAGCTACGAGCAGTACTTC. The chain couples TRBV2 to TRBJ2-7; no reliable D call. V lost 7 bases to trimming and J lost 3 bases, with 13 bases between them. The length of the CDR3 is 13 residues. Per germline, CDR1 SNHLY and CDR2 FYNNEI.

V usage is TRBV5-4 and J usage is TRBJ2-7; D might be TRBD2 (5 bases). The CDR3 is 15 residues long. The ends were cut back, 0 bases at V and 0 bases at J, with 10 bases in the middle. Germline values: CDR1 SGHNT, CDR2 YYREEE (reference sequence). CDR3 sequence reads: CASSLELGVSYEQYF. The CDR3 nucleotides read TGTGCCAGCAGCTTGGAACTAGGAGTCTCCTACGAGCAGTACTTC.

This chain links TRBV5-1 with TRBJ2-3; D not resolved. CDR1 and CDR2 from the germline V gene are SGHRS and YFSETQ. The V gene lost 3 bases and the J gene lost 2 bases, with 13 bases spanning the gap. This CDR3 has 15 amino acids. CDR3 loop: CASSSSTRITDTQYF. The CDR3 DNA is TGCGCCAGCAGCTCCTCTACGAGAATCACAGATACGCAGTATTTT.

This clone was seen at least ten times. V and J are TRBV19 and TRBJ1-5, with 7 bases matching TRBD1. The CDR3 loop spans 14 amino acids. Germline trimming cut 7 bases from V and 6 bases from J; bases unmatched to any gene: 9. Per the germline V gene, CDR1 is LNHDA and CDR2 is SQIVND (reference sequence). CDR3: CASNSGGMGQPQHF. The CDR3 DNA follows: TGTGCCAGTAACTCAGGGGGTATGGGTCAGCCCCAGCATTTT.

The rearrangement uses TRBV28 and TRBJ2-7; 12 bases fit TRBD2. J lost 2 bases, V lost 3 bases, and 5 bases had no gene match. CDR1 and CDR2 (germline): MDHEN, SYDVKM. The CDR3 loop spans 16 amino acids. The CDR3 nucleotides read TGTGCCAGCAGTTTTAGGTCTAGCGGGAGGGCCTACGAGCAGTACTTC. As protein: CASSFRSSGRAYEQYF.

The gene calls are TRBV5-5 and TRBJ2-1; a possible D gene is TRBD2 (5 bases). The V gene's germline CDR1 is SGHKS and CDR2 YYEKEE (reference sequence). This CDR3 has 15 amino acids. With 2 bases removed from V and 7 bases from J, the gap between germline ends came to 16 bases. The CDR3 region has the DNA TGTGCCAGCAGCTTATGGGCTCAGAGGGAGAATGAGCAGTTCTTC. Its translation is CASSLWAQRENEQFF.

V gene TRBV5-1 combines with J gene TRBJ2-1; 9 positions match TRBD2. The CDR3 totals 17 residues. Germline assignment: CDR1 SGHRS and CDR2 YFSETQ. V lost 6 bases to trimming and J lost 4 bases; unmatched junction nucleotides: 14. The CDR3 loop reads CASKFWGLAGPYNEQFF. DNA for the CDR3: TGCGCCAGCAAGTTTTGGGGGCTAGCGGGGCCTTACAATGAGCAGTTCTTC.

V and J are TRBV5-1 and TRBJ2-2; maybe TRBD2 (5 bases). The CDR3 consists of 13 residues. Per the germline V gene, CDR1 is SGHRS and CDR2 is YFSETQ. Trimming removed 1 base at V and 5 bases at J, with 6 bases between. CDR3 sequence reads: CASSLWTTGELFF. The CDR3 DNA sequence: TGCGCCAGCAGCTTGTGGACTACCGGGGAGCTGTTTTTT.

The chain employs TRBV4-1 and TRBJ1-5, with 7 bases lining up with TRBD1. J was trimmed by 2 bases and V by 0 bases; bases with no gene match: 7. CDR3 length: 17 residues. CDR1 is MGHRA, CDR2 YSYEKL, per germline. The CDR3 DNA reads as TGCGCCAGCAGCCAAGACCCCACAGGGGCTGGCAATCAGCCCCAGCATTTT. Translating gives CASSQDPTGAGNQPQHF.

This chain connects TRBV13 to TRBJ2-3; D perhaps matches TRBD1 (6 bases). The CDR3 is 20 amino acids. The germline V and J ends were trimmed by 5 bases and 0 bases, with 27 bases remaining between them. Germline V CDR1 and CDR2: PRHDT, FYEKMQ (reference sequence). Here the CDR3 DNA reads TGTGCCAGCAGCCTACAGCGGACCCCAGGGGCTATGAGTAGCACAGATACGCAGTATTTT. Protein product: CASSLQRTPGAMSSTDTQYF.

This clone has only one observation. CDR3 bases: TGTGCCAGCTGGCCGGGACAGGGGAGGTATGGCTACACCTTC. It specifies CASWPGQGRYGYTF. V usage is TRBV6-1 and J usage is TRBJ1-2, with TRBD1 matching 10 bases. This CDR3 is 14 amino acids long. Germline V CDR1 and CDR2: MNHNS, SASEGT. Unmatched junction bases numbered 8, after V lost 8 bases and J lost 5 bases.

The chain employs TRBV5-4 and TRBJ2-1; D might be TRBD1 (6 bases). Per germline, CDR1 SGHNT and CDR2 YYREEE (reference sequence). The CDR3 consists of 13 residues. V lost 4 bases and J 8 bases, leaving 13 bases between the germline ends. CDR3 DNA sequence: TGTGCCAGCAGCGGGACACCGGGTGATGAGCAGTTCTTC. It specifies CASSGTPGDEQFF.

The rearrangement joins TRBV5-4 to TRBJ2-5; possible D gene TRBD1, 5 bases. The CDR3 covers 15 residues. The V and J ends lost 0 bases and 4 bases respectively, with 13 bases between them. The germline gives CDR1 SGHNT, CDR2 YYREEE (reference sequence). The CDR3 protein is CASSLATETRETQYF. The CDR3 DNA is TGTGCCAGCAGCTTGGCGACAGAGACTCGAGAGACCCAGTACTTC.

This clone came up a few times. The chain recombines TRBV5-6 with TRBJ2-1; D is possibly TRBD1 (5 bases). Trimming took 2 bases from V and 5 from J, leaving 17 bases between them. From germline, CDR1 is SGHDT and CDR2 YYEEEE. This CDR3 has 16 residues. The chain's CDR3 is CASSFNSGPIDNEQFF. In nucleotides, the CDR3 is TGTGCCAGCAGCTTCAACTCAGGGCCGATAGACAATGAGCAGTTCTTC.

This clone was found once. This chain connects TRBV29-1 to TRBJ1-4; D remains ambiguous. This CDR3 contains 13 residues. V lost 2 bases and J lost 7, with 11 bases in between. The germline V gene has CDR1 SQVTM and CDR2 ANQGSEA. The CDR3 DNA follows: TGCAGCGTTGAAAGTCAGAATATTGAAAAACTGTTTTTT. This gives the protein CSVESQNIEKLFF.

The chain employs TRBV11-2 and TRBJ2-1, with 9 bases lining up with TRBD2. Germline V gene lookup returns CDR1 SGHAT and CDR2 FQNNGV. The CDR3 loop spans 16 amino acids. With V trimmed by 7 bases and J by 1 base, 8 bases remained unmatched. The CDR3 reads CASNPSGMGSYNEQFF. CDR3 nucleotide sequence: TGTGCCAGCAACCCTAGCGGGATGGGATCCTACAATGAGCAGTTCTTC.

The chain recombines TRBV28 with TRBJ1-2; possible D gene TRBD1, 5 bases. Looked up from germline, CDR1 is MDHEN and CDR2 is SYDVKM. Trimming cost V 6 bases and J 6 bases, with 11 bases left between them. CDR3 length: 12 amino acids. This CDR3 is CASSMGRNGYTF. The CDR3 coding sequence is TGTGCCAGCAGCATGGGGCGTAATGGCTACACCTTC.

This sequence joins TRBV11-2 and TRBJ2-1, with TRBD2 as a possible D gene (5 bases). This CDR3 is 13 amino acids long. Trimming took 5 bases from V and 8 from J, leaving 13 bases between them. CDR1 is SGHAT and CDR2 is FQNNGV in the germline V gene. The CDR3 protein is CASSPGLLYEQFF. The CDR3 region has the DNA TGTGCCAGCAGCCCCGGACTTCTGTATGAGCAGTTCTTC.

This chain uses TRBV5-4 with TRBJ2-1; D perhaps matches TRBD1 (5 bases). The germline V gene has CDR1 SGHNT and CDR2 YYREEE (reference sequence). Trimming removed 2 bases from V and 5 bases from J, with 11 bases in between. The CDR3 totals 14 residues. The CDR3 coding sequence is TGTGCCAGCAGCTTCTCAGGGTTTAACAATGAGCAGTTCTTC. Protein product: CASSFSGFNNEQFF.

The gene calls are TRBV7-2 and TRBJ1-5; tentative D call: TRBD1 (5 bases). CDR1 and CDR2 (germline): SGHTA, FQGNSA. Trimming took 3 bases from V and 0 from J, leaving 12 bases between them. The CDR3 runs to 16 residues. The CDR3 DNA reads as TGTGCCAGCAGCTTTTGGGGCCTCCATAGCAATCAGCCCCAGCATTTT. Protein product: CASSFWGLHSNQPQHF.